The 18 T cell receptor beta chains below all came from one sample that was sequenced in a study of human CD8 memory T cell subsets (dated by TCRdb to the early 2020s). A Human TCR Profiling Kit was used to prepare UMI-labeled 5' RACE TCRbeta libraries. With the reads reprocessed by TCRdb, a single entry stands for each CDR3 protein sequence and no DNA is reported. This specimen's table enumerates several thousand distinct CDR3 sequences. The ten biggest clones cover over 20% of the sample. Sample: CD8+ T cells from PBMCs. These receptors were obtained from a human donor in good health.

The V call is TRBV15, the J call TRBJ1-1; TCRdb's D gene call, TRBD1, goes unchecked for lack of DNA. The CDR3 covers 14 residues. The germline V gene has CDR1 LNHNV and CDR2 YYDKDF (reference sequence). The CDR3 loop reads CATSTDRRGYTTFF.

The rearrangement uses TRBV27 and TRBJ2-7. CDR3 length: 15 amino acids. CDR1 and CDR2 from the germline V gene are MNHEY and SMNVEV (reference sequence). CDR3 residues: CASSLRAENSYEQYF.

The chain carries TRBV28 and TRBJ2-1; without DNA, the TCRdb call of TRBD1 cannot be checked. CDR1 and CDR2 (germline): MDHEN, SYDVKM. This CDR3 spans 12 amino acids. The chain's CDR3 is CASSFSRGEQFF.

V and J are TRBV16 and TRBJ1-2. Germline V gene sequence: CDR1 KGHSY, CDR2 FQNENV. The CDR3 sequence is 14 residues long. The CDR3 sequence: CASSQSKEVYGYTF.

This chain links TRBV6-6 with TRBJ1-6. The CDR3 length is 16 residues. The germline CDR1 and CDR2 sequences are MNHNY and SVGAGI (reference sequence). CDR3 protein: CASSYGQVDSGSPLHF.

CDR3 region: CASSELPRQETQYF. This chain links TRBV2 with TRBJ2-5. Germline-derived CDR1 and CDR2 are SNHLY and FYNNEI. The CDR3 extends over 14 amino acids.

V is TRBV5-3 and J is TRBJ2-7. TRBV5-3 is designated an ORF whose function remains uncertain. The CDR3 runs 15 residues. The CDR3 spells CARSSITESAYEQYF.

The genes are TRBV24-1 and TRBJ2-7. CDR3 length: 13 amino acids. CDR1 and CDR2 (germline): KGHDR, SFDVKD. CDR3 sequence: CATSDATRYEQYF.

This chain connects TRBV5-4 to TRBJ2-1. The CDR3 length is 14 residues. The germline gives CDR1 SGHNT, CDR2 YYREEE (reference sequence). The CDR3: CASSLIRTVNEQFF.

This sequence joins TRBV7-9 and TRBJ2-7; TCRdb indicates TRBD1, and absent DNA this call remains unverified. This CDR3 region has 15 residues. CDR1 SEHNR and CDR2 FQNEAQ come from the germline V gene (reference sequence). Here the CDR3 reads CASSRGGQGRYEQYF.

V gene TRBV7-6 combines with J gene TRBJ2-5; TCRdb calls TRBD1, which cannot be checked without DNA. From germline, CDR1 is SGHVS and CDR2 FNYEAQ. CDR3 length: 15 amino acids. The chain's CDR3 is CASSRGDREEETQYF.

The gene calls are TRBV7-9 and TRBJ1-4; TCRdb calls TRBD1, which cannot be checked without DNA. CDR3 length equals 15 residues. Per the germline V gene, CDR1 is SEHNR and CDR2 is FQNEAQ (reference sequence). CDR3 protein: CASSLRDRAFEKLFF.

V is TRBV20-1 and J is TRBJ2-3; no DNA is available, so the TRBD1 call from TCRdb remains unchecked. Germline CDR1 is DFQATT and CDR2 is SNEGSKA (reference sequence). The CDR3 length is 13 residues. CDR3 residues: CTLPPTATDTQYF.

The gene calls are TRBV7-9 and TRBJ1-1; TCRdb's D call of TRBD1 is untestable without DNA. CDR3 length: 22 amino acids. In germline, CDR1 is SEHNR, CDR2 FQNEAQ (reference sequence). Here the CDR3 reads CASSLGWQGGDYNYSTSTEAFF.

The genes are TRBV11-3 and TRBJ2-1; lacking DNA, the TRBD2 call made by TCRdb goes unchecked. This CDR3 comprises 15 residues. Germline-derived CDR1 and CDR2 are SGHNT and YENEEA. CDR3 amino acids: CASSPGTSGVNEQFF.

This chain uses TRBV15 with TRBJ2-2. The CDR3 extends over 13 amino acids. Germline values: CDR1 LNHNV, CDR2 YYDKDF (reference sequence). CDR3 sequence: CATSETNTGELFF. Based on the CDR3 plus reference TRBV15 and TRBJ2-2, the full variable domain is DAMVIQNPRYQVTQFGKPVTLSCSQTLNHNVMYWYQQKSSQAPKLLFHYYDKDFNNEADTPDNFQSRRPNTSFCFLDIRSPGLGDTAMYLCATSETNTGELFFGEGSRLTVL.

The rearrangement links TRBV6-5 to TRBJ2-1; the D gene TCRdb calls, TRBD2, cannot be checked with no DNA. Germline CDR1 and CDR2: MNHEY and SVGAGI. The CDR3 contains 16 residues. The CDR3 reads CASSELAGLSYNEQFF.

V and J are TRBV23-1 and TRBJ1-1; TCRdb's assignment of TRBD1 cannot be checked, as there is no DNA. TRBV23-1 is sorted into the ORF group, with uncertain function. This CDR3 has 16 amino acids. CDR3 sequence: CASPRRGKGRDTEAFF.